This entry features one T cell receptor beta chain sequence. V shed 2 bases, J shed 5 bases, and the junction held 3 bases outside the gene matches. Germline V gene data show CDR1 as SEHNR and CDR2 as FQNEAQ (reference sequence). CDR3 length: 15 residues. These data belong to a study of shared clonotypes between healthy human individuals. About the research overall: Each donor contributed plates that comprised three CD4 naive, three CD4 memory, two CD8 naive and one CD8 memory.

There were only Caucasian adults among the donors, and all lived in Nashville, Tennessee. The data were produced by immunoSEQ multiplex PCR, yet TCRdb's version contains in-frame clones alone and is incomplete. The data hold millions of clones, with roughly 95% observed a single time. The V and J genes are TRBV7-9 and TRBJ2-1, with 10 bases identical to TRBD2. The TCR was taken from a man between 18 and 35 years old in good health. The sample taken for sequencing was naive CD4+ T cells sorted from blood. Specified subset: CD45RA+ positively selected. CDR3 protein: CASSLLAGVNNEQFF. The CDR3 DNA reads as TGTGCCAGCAGCTTACTAGCGGGGGTAAACAATGAGCAGTTCTTC.